This T cell receptor (beta chain) was captured in a study of cytomegalovirus exposure and HLA in healthy donors. Overall study findings and caveats: The investigators catalogued 150 to 200 TCR beta chains as cytomegalovirus-associated. Analysis was performed later, and it showed HLA-associated TCR beta chains to be more clonally expanded than equally common others.

Use of 60 Vbeta and 13 Jbeta primers characterized the PCR. Generated by immunoSEQ multiplex PCR, the TCRdb table keeps only in-frame clones and is missing some. The sample carries about 160,000 clones, around 80% recorded once. Comments on this clone: As yet, its antigen is unknown.

The ends lost 7 bases at V and 4 bases at J; junction bases unmatched: 6. Germline V gene lookup returns CDR1 MRHNA and CDR2 SNTAGT. This CDR3 has 14 amino acids. The specimen was PBMCs. The chain employs TRBV6-4 and TRBJ2-7; 11 nucleotides agree with TRBD1. The receptor was derived from a man aged 40-49 years in good health and CMV-seronegative. The CDR3 region is CASTTDRGRYEQYF. The CDR3 DNA follows: TGTGCCAGCACGACGGACAGGGGGCGTTACGAGCAGTACTTC.